Listed here are 25 T cell receptor beta chains from one sample, sequenced in a study of human T cells and chemical hapten exposure. TCRdb redid the calling of the RACE reads with MiXCR, one entry per CDR3 protein. The data show a few hundred thousand distinct CDR3 sequences, about 5% seen once. The time point denotes: pre-sensitization, week 0. The treatment: therapeutic diphenylcyclopropenone sensitization with weekly scalp DPC. Here the sequenced sample was whole blood, taken in connection with sensitization to the hapten diphenylcyclopropenone (DPC). These receptors were obtained from a woman under 30 with alopecia areata. Some clones in this sample may be carry-over from other donors' samples.

This clonotype was recorded at least ten times. The J gene is TRBJ2-7, the V gene TRBV6-1, with D perhaps matching TRBD1 (6 bases). V lost 6 bases and J lost 7, with 19 bases in between. The CDR3 is 14 amino acids. CDR1 is MNHNS and CDR2 is SASEGT in the germline V gene. In nucleotides, the CDR3 is TGTGCCAGCAGCCGAGGACAGCCCCTAGGGGAGCAGTACTTC. Translation gives CASSRGQPLGEQYF.

The chain uses TRBV7-2 and TRBJ1-6, with TRBD1 identical over 8 bases. Germline CDR1 SGHTA, CDR2 FQGNSA. The V segment lost 3 bases and the J segment 7 bases; nucleotides outside the gene matches: 5. The CDR3 has 15 amino acids. The chain's CDR3 is CASSLGQAQNSPLHF. In DNA form, the CDR3 reads TGTGCCAGCAGCTTGGGACAGGCCCAGAATTCACCCCTCCACTTT.

The rearrangement links TRBV29-1 to TRBJ2-3; 12 nucleotides align to TRBD2. The J segment lost 3 bases and the V segment lost 4 bases, leaving 5 bases of the junction unmatched. CDR1 is SQVTM, CDR2 ANQGSEA, per germline. The CDR3 totals 15 residues. The DNA for the CDR3 is TGCAGCGTTGGTCCTAGCGGGGGGGCAACAGATACGCAGTATTTT. Its translation is CSVGPSGGATDTQYF.

This clonotype was picked up a small number of times. This chain uses TRBV19 with TRBJ2-2; TRBD1 matches 7 bases. The V gene end was trimmed by 1 base and the J gene end by 6 bases; junction bases not matched to a gene: 5. The CDR3 consists of 15 residues. CDR1 is LNHDA and CDR2 is SQIVND in the germline V gene (reference sequence). The CDR3 DNA reads TGTGCCAGTAGTATAGTCGGGACAGAGCCCGGGGAGCTGTTTTTT. It codes for CASSIVGTEPGELFF.

The rearrangement joins TRBV7-8 to TRBJ1-1; the match to TRBD1 covers 9 bases. V was clipped by 3 bases and J by 6 bases; unmatched bases: 2. The germline gives CDR1 SGHVS, CDR2 FQNEAQ. This CDR3 comprises 13 residues. The CDR3 bases are TGTGCCAGCAGCTTGAGGGACAGGGCTGAAGCTTTCTTT. The encoded protein is CASSLRDRAEAFF.

This clonotype was counted at least ten times. J is TRBJ1-5 and V is TRBV6-2 or TRBV6-3, with 9 bases that match TRBD1. V was clipped by 6 bases and J by 4 bases; unmatched bases: 1. Germline V gene lookup returns CDR1 MNHEY and CDR2 SVGEGT. The CDR3 runs to 13 residues. The CDR3 region has the DNA TGTGCCAGCAGGGACAGGGGTAATCAGCCCCAGCATTTT. Translation: CASRDRGNQPQHF.

This clonotype was observed at least ten times. The V and J genes are TRBV29-1 and TRBJ2-3, with a tentative D call TRBD2 (6 bases). The germline CDR1 and CDR2 sequences are SQVTM and ANQGSEA. The CDR3 is 12 residues long. Trimming left V 6 bases short and J 8 bases short, with 15 bases between. This CDR3 is CSVELLAGTQYF. The CDR3 nucleotides read TGCAGCGTCGAGCTACTAGCTGGTACGCAGTATTTT.

On this clonotype itself: This may come from a read error, since a much larger clone is one base off. V is TRBV28 and J is TRBJ2-1, with 10 bases matching TRBD1. V was clipped by 5 bases and J by 8 bases; unmatched bases: 9. The CDR3 contains 15 residues. Per germline, CDR1 MDHEN and CDR2 SYDVKM. The CDR3 DNA is TGTGCCAGCAGTCTTGGCGGACAGGGGGGCGATGAGCAGTTCTTC. This encodes CASSLGGQGGDEQFF. The full variable domain, completed using reference TRBV28 and TRBJ2-1, is DVKVTQSSRYLVKRTGEKVFLECVQDMDHENMFWYRQDPGLGLRLIYFSYDVKMKEKGDIPEGYSVSREKKERFSLILESASTNQTSMYLCASSLGGQGGDEQFFGPGTRLTVL.

This clonotype has ten or more counts. The gene calls are TRBV12-3 or TRBV12-4 and TRBJ1-1, with D perhaps matching TRBD1 (6 bases). The V end lost 4 bases, the J end lost 10 bases, and 19 bases lay between the germline ends. The length of the CDR3 is 14 residues. CDR3 in amino acids: CASSSGDRTSLAFF. The CDR3 coding sequence is TGTGCCAGCAGTTCGGGTGACAGGACCTCTCTAGCTTTCTTT.

This clonotype was seen only a few times. The chain links TRBV2 to TRBJ1-2; D is perhaps TRBD1 (6 bases). The length of the CDR3 is 13 residues. Trimming left V 5 bases short and J 4 bases short, with 11 bases between. The germline V gene encodes CDR1 SNHLY and CDR2 FYNNEI. The CDR3 DNA sequence: TGTGCCAGCAGTAAAGGACAGTCCTATGGCTACACCTTC. Amino acids: CASSKGQSYGYTF.

The chain is built from TRBV7-2 and TRBJ1-1; D is perhaps TRBD1 (5 bases). Germline V gene lookup returns CDR1 SGHTA and CDR2 FQGNSA. V lost 6 bases, J lost 3 bases, and 14 bases lay in between. The CDR3 is 14 amino acids. This CDR3 reads CASRGPPLDTEAFF. The CDR3 nucleotides read TGTGCCAGCAGGGGGCCCCCGCTAGACACTGAAGCTTTCTTT.

This clonotype occurred a few times. The chain links TRBV2 to TRBJ2-3; D is undetermined. The CDR3 is 15 amino acids. Germline CDR1 is SNHLY and CDR2 is FYNNEI. V lost 3 bases, J lost 7 bases, and 17 bases lay in between. CDR3: CASSDVGIPQYTQYF. For the CDR3, the DNA is TGTGCCAGCAGTGATGTAGGAATACCACAATATACGCAGTATTTT.

Worth noting for this clonotype: This CDR3 is missing its conserved last phenylalanine or tryptophan, likely due to a read error. Because the CDR3's place on the DNA is in doubt, the DNA is left out and the CDR3 is given as listed by TCRdb. The CDR3 spells CASRKRGLFL. The chain uses TRBV27 and TRBJ2-1; TRBD1, as called in the table, went unchecked against the DNA. Counting both end residues, the CDR3 totals 10 amino acids. Germline V gene lookup returns CDR1 MNHEY and CDR2 SMNVEV (reference sequence).

This clonotype was observed at least ten times. The chain joins TRBV20-1 to TRBJ1-5; D may be TRBD1 (5 bases). The CDR3 runs to 16 residues. From germline, CDR1 is DFQATT and CDR2 SNEGSKA (reference sequence). With 1 base removed from V and 4 bases from J, the gap between germline ends came to 17 bases. Here the CDR3 DNA reads TGCAGTGCTAGAGCTCAGGGCGCGCTTCCAAATCAGCCCCAGCATTTT. This encodes CSARAQGALPNQPQHF.

The chain couples TRBV5-6 to TRBJ2-7, with TRBD1 matching over 8 bases. This CDR3 spans 17 amino acids. Germline CDR1 reads SGHDT; CDR2 reads YYEEEE. Trimming took 3 bases from V and 5 from J; bases not matched to a gene: 16. CDR3 coding DNA: TGTGCCAGCAGCTGGTTGCCGGGGACAGGCAACCTTAACGAGCAGTACTTC. It yields the protein CASSWLPGTGNLNEQYF.

This clonotype was recorded many times. The chain recombines TRBV5-4 with TRBJ2-7; D gene uncertain. Germline CDR1 and CDR2: SGHNT and YYREEE (reference sequence). V was clipped by 0 bases and J by 1 base, with 5 bases between them. The CDR3 totals 13 residues. CDR3 loop: CASSLGQSYEQYF. CDR3 DNA: TGTGCCAGCAGCTTGGGACAATCCTACGAGCAGTACTTC.

This clonotype was found many times. V gene TRBV29-1 combines with J gene TRBJ2-7, with 14 bases that match TRBD2. After removal of 7 bases from V and 9 bases from J, the junction contained 5 bases not matched to a gene. This CDR3 region has 12 residues. CDR1 SQVTM and CDR2 ANQGSEA come from the germline V gene. This CDR3 reads CSAGLAGGAQYF. CDR3 DNA: TGCAGCGCCGGACTAGCGGGGGGAGCGCAGTACTTC.

This clonotype was counted between two and nine times. The chain has TRBV6-2 or TRBV6-3 and TRBJ1-4, with D hard to call. Deletions cut 2 bases from V and 2 bases from J, with 12 bases between. Per germline, CDR1 MNHEY and CDR2 SVGEGT. The CDR3 has 16 residues. CDR3: CASSYESRATNEKLFF. The CDR3 nucleotides read TGTGCCAGCAGTTACGAATCAAGAGCCACTAATGAAAAACTGTTTTTT.

This clonotype occurred many times. This sequence joins TRBV7-9 and TRBJ2-7; D might be TRBD1 or TRBD2, each matching 5 bases. The CDR3 consists of 14 residues. The germline V and J ends were trimmed by 5 bases and 1 base, with 12 bases remaining between them. Germline loops: CDR1 SEHNR, CDR2 FQNEAQ (reference sequence). The CDR3 DNA reads as TGTGCCAGCAGCAGGGACGGGTGGTCCTACGAGCAGTACTTC. This gives the protein CASSRDGWSYEQYF.

This clonotype has a count of ten or more. The gene calls are TRBV12-5 and TRBJ2-3; the D gene is possibly TRBD2 (5 bases). The CDR3 runs 13 residues. V was pared by 4 bases and J by 9 bases, with 14 bases between. CDR1 and CDR2 (germline): LGHNT, FRNRAP. In DNA form, the CDR3 reads TGTGCTAGTGGTTCAGCCCTAGAGCGGACGCAGTATTTT. This gives the protein CASGSALERTQYF.

In this sample, this clonotype turned up many times. The chain uses TRBV29-1 and TRBJ2-3, with 10 bases that match TRBD1. From germline, CDR1 is SQVTM and CDR2 ANQGSEA. After removal of 7 bases from V and 2 bases from J, the junction contained 3 bases not matched to a gene. This CDR3 spans 13 amino acids. This CDR3 reads CSGTGGNTDTQYF. In DNA, the CDR3 is TGCAGCGGGACAGGGGGAAACACAGATACGCAGTATTTT.

This clonotype occurred many times. The genes are TRBV12-3 or TRBV12-4 and TRBJ1-6; a possible D gene is TRBD1 (5 bases). This CDR3 comprises 14 residues. The V end lost 5 bases, the J end lost 9 bases, and 14 bases lay between the germline ends. CDR3 nucleotide sequence: TGTGCCAGCAGTCTCCACCAAAGGGGTTCACCCCTCCACTTT. This translates into CASSLHQRGSPLHF.

The sample holds many counts of this clonotype. CDR3 residues: CASSWGTGGLEKLFF. In nucleotides, the CDR3 is TGTGCCAGCAGCTGGGGGACAGGGGGATTGGAAAAACTGTTTTTT. V is TRBV11-2 and J is TRBJ1-4; TRBD1 matches at 11 bases. Germline-derived CDR1 and CDR2 are SGHAT and FQNNGV. The CDR3 has 15 residues. Trimming cost V 4 bases and J 8 bases; bases outside gene matches: 6.

This clonotype appeared many times. This chain connects TRBV5-6 to TRBJ1-1; D perhaps matches TRBD1 (5 bases). CDR1 and CDR2 (germline): SGHDT, YYEEEE. Trimming removed 3 bases from V and 3 bases from J, with 9 bases in between. The CDR3 spans 13 residues. CDR3: CASSWGVYTEAFF. DNA of the CDR3: TGTGCCAGCAGCTGGGGGGTATACACTGAAGCTTTCTTT.

This clonotype has more than one count but fewer than ten. The V gene is TRBV6-5, the J gene TRBJ1-5, with 7 positions matching TRBD1. Germline CDR1 MNHEY, CDR2 SVGAGI. V lost 4 bases and J lost 5; bases outside the gene matches: 5. CDR3 size: 14 residues. The CDR3 nucleotides are TGTGCCAGCAGTTCCGGACAGGTCTATCAGCCCCAGCATTTT. Amino acid sequence: CASSSGQVYQPQHF.